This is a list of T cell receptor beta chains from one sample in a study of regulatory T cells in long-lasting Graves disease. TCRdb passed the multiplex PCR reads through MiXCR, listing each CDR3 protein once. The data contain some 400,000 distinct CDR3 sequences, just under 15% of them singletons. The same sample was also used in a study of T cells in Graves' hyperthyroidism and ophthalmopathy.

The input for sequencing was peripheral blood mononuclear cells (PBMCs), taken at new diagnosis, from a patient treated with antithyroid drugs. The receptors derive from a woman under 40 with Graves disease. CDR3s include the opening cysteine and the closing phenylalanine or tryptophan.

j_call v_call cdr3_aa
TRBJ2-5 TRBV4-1 CASSRVATRGQETQYF
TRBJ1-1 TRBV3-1 CASSQRDWSEAFF
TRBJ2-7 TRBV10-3 CASEEGIEQYF
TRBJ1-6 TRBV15 CATRRGPVRVNSPLHF
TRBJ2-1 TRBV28 CASSLGTGGVQSSYNEQFF
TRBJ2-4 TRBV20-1 CSARDFLARDLVKNIQYF
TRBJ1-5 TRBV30 CAWSGGQGNNQPQHF
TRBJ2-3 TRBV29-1 CSVEMREWADTQYF
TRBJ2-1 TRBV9 CASSVGWESEQFF
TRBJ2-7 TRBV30 CAWSPTGGQNYEQYF
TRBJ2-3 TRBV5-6 CASSPGTGGPERKSTDTQYF
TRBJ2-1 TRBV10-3 CAISDSRAFGGNNEQFF
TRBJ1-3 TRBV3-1 CASSQGGSGNTIYF
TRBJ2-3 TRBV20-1 CSARAGLLTDTQYF
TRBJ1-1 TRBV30 CAWRGRGTEAFF
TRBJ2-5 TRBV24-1 CATSDPRQEETQYF
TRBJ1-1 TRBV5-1 CASSLQRNTEAFF
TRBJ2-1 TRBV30 CAWSSRAPSYNEQFF
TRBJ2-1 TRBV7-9 CASSLQALSYNEQFF
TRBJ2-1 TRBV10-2 CASSPGTEYNEQFF
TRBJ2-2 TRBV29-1 CSVAWAGGTGELFF
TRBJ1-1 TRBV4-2 CASSQDVRGITEAFF
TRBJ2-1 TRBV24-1 CATGGGQGNHNEQFF
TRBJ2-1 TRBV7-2 CASSSEGTSSKQFF
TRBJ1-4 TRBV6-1 CASTGGGGLSGVGKLFF
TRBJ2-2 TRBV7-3 CASSLKYGELFF
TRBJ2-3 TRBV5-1 CASSLSSGRGDTQYF
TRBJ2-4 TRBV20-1 CSARDGKNIQYF